This is a list of T cell receptor beta chains from one sample in a study of blood T cells in healthy people across ages. MiXCR, applied by TCRdb to the 5' RACE reads, yields one record per CDR3 protein. Of roughly 730,000 distinct CDR3 sequences listed, around three fifths are singletons. Specimen: blood. These receptors came from a man in his forties in good health. CDR3s include the opening cysteine and the closing phenylalanine or tryptophan.

v_call,j_call,cdr3_aa
TRBV10-3,TRBJ2-5,CAISESTAGEGKGYQETQYF
TRBV20-1,TRBJ2-3,CSASSAGTGGSPDTQYF
TRBV9,TRBJ2-1,CASSSEDRSDYNEQFF
TRBV5-6,TRBJ1-6,CASSPPLRRALGSSYNSPLHF
TRBV27,TRBJ2-7,CASKTEFSSYEQYF
TRBV6-6,TRBJ2-3,CASSYRQLSTDTQYF
TRBV3-1,TRBJ1-5,CASSQGGLLNQPQHF
TRBV2,TRBJ2-3,CASSGGAADTQYF
TRBV7-2,.,CASSLNVAGYEQYF
TRBV30,TRBJ2-5,CAWRRGAAQTKETQYF
TRBV5-1,.,CASSWGAEGGETQYF
TRBV7-2,TRBJ2-7,CASSLGWGGIPYEQYF
TRBV28,TRBJ2-5,CASSSARDSNYQETQYF
TRBV4-1,TRBJ2-7,CASSQIVAAYEQYF
TRBV20-1,TRBJ1-2,CSARAGDSYGYTF
TRBV12-5,TRBJ1-3,CASGLGQGYTIYF
TRBV12-3/TRBV12-4,TRBJ2-3,CASSSSGGGGTDTQYF
TRBV20-1,TRBJ2-1,CSARGLVKSSYNEQFF
TRBV6-1,TRBJ2-1,CASSEGTGMGYNEQFF
TRBV5-1,TRBJ2-7,CASSLGGGAGAYEQYF
TRBV20-1,TRBJ2-1,CSARYQRGFNEQFF
TRBV3-1,TRBJ2-7,CASSPVSYEQYF
TRBV27,TRBJ2-3,CASSLSSAGDTDTQYF
TRBV20-1,TRBJ1-1,CSARDPRRDGTEAFF
TRBV10-3,TRBJ2-2,CAISPEERFNTGELFF
TRBV6-4,TRBJ2-1,CASSEDSSYNEQFF
TRBV5-1,TRBJ2-3,CASRDGQGGVTDTQYF
TRBV11-2,TRBJ1-6,CASSQNAFHEQFFGPGASSPLHF
TRBV29-1,TRBJ2-3,CSVERLAGTTDTQYF
TRBV28,TRBJ2-7,CASSTGEQYF
TRBV6-1,TRBJ1-5,CASSPVRGNQPQHF
TRBV28,TRBJ2-7,CASSLTSGQGTYEQYF
TRBV7-6,TRBJ1-1,CASSLAHSQKANTEAFF
TRBV10-3,.,CAISGQGGETQYF
TRBV5-5,TRBJ2-2,CASRLGATMMNTGELFF
TRBV11-2,TRBJ1-6,CASSLDPITNSPLHF
TRBV4-2,TRBJ2-4,CASSQALFEIQYF
TRBV5-6,TRBJ2-5,CASSLASGRRLETQYF
TRBV5-1,TRBJ2-3,CASSQESLSTDTQYF
TRBV29-1,TRBJ2-7,CSVVPDNSYEQYF
TRBV7-9,TRBJ1-6,CASRFGQGYNSPLHF
TRBV20-1,TRBJ2-3,CSARAARTDTQYF
TRBV12-3/TRBV12-4,TRBJ1-2,CAITSGRGYGYTF
TRBV3-1,.,CASSHLVPSETQYF
TRBV27,TRBJ1-2,CASSLGQGEVDYTF
TRBV28,TRBJ2-1,CASTRGGSEQFF
TRBV7-8,TRBJ2-1,CASSPPYRYRSSYNEQFF
TRBV20-1,TRBJ1-5,CSANPAGGDQPQHF
TRBV6-1,TRBJ2-3,CASNLGTGGVTDTQYF
TRBV6-2/TRBV6-3,TRBJ2-7,CASSYSGIPYYEQYF
TRBV14,TRBJ2-1,CASSQERGGLLKNEQFF
TRBV10-3,TRBJ2-1,CAISPGIGSWGEQFF
TRBV7-2,TRBJ1-1,CAGRVTGAYTEAFF
TRBV11-1,TRBJ2-3,CASSQGYVRMIQYF
TRBV12-3/TRBV12-4,TRBJ1-5,CASRDSGNQPQHF